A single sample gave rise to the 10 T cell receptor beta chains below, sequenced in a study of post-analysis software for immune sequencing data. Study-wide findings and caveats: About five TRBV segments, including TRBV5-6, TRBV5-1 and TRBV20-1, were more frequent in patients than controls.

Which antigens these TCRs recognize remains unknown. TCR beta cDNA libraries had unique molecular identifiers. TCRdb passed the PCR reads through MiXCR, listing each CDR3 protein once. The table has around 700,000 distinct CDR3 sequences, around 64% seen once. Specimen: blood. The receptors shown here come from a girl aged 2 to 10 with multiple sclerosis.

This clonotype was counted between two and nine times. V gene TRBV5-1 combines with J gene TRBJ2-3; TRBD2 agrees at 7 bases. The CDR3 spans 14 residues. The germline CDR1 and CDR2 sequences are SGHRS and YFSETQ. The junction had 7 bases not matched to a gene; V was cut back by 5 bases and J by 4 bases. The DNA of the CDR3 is TGCGCCAGCAGACAGCGGGATAGCGCAGATACGCAGTATTTT. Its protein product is CASRQRDSADTQYF.

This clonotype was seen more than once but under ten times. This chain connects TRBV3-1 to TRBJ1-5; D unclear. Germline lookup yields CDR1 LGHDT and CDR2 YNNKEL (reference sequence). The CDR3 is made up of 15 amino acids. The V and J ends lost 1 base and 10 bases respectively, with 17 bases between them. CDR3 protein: CASSQAPGFEQPQHF. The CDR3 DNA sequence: TGTGCCAGCAGCCAAGCTCCCGGGTTTGAGCAACCCCAGCATTTT. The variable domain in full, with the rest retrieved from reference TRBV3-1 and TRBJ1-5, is DTAVSQTPKYLVTQMGNDKSIKCEQNLGHDTMYWYKQDSKKFLKIMFSYNNKELIINETVPNRFSPKSPDKAHLNLHINSLELGDSAVYFCASSQAPGFEQPQHFGDGTRLSIL.

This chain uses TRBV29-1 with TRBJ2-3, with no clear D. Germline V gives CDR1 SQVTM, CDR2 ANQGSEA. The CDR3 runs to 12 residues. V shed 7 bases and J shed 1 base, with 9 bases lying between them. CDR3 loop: CSGERGTDTQYF. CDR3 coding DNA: TGCAGCGGGGAAAGGGGCACAGATACGCAGTATTTT.

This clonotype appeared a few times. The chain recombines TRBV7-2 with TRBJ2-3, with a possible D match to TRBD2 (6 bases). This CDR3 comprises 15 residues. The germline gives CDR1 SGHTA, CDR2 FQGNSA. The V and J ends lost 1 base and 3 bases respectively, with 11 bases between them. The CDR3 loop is CASSLVASETDTQYF. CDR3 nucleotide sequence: TGTGCCAGCAGCTTAGTGGCTAGCGAGACAGATACGCAGTATTTT.

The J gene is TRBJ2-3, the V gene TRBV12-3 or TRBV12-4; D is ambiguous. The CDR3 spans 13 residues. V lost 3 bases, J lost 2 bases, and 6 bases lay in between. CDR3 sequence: CASSFVTTDTQYF. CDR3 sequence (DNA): TGTGCCAGCAGTTTCGTAACCACAGATACGCAGTATTTT.

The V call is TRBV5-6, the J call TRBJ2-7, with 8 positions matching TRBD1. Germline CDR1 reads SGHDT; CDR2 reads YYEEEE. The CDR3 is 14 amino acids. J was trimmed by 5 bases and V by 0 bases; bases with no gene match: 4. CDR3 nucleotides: TGTGCCAGCAGCTTGGGACAGGGGAGGCACGAGCAGTACTTC. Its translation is CASSLGQGRHEQYF. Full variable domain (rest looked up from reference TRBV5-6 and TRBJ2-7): DAGVTQSPTHLIKTRGQQVTLRCSPKSGHDTVSWYQQALGQGPQFIFQYYEEEERQRGNFPDRFSGHQFPNYSSELNVNALLLGDSALYLCASSLGQGRHEQYFGPGTRLTVT.

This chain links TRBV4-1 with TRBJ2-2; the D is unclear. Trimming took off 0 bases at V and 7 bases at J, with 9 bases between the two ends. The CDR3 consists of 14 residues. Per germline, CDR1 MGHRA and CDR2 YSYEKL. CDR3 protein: CASSQEWALGELFF. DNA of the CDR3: TGCGCCAGCAGCCAAGAATGGGCCCTCGGGGAGCTGTTTTTT.

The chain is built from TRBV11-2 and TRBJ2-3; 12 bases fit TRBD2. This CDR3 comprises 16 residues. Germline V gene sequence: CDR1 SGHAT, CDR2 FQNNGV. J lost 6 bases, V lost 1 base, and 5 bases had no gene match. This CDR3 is CASSLVTSGRGDTQYF. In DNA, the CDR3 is TGTGCCAGCAGCTTAGTGACTAGCGGGAGAGGGGATACGCAGTATTTT.

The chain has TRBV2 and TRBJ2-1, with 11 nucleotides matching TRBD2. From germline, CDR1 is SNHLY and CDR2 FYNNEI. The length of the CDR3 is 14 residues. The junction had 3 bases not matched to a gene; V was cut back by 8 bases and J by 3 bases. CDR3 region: CASGGLADYNEQFF. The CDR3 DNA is TGTGCCAGCGGGGGACTAGCGGACTACAATGAGCAGTTCTTC.

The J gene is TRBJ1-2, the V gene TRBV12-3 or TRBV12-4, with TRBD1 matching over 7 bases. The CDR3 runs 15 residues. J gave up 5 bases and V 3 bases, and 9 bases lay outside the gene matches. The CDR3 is CASSFRGRGIYGYTF. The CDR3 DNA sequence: TGTGCCAGCAGTTTTCGGGGCAGGGGGATATATGGCTACACCTTC.